This is a list of T cell receptor beta chains from one sample in a study of response to subunit inactivated influenza vaccine. TCRdb analysed the RT-PCR reads with MiXCR anew, one entry per CDR3 protein. The sample includes 150,000 or so distinct CDR3 sequences, about 10% of them seen just once. The sequencing used CD8+ T cells sorted from PBMCs, collected around 25 months after vaccination. These TCRs come from a man aged 50 to 69 who received an inactivated influenza vaccine. CDR3s include the opening cysteine and the closing phenylalanine or tryptophan. Fields, in order: clone size, J gene, V gene, D gene, CDR3 DNA, CDR3 protein. A D gene is named only where the DNA matches it firmly. Not every row has a clone size; where given, it reads once, few, many or a size class.

>-|TRBJ2-4|TRBV2|TRBD2
TGTGCCAGCAGCCCCGGGACTAGCGACATTCAGTACTTC
CASSPGTSDIQYF
>few|TRBJ2-1|TRBV4-1|TRBD2
TGCGCCAGCAGCCAAGGCTTTGGGGGGGACGGTCTAGCGGGTTCTGTTGGTAATGAGCAGTTCTTC
CASSQGFGGDGLAGSVGNEQFF
>-|TRBJ2-1|TRBV9|-
TGTGCCAGCAGCGCCTCGGGCAGGACGGGAAATGAGCAGTTCTTC
CASSASGRTGNEQFF
>-|TRBJ2-7|TRBV6-5|-
TGTGCCAGCAGTTACTCGAATCCGGGGGACCTTACCTACGAGCAGTACTTC
CASSYSNPGDLTYEQYF
>few|TRBJ2-3|TRBV11-2|-
TGTGCCAGCAGCGGAGGGGTGCTTCTGAGAGATACGCAGTATTTT
CASSGGVLLRDTQYF
>-|TRBJ1-1|TRBV12-3/TRBV12-4|-
TGTGCCAGCAGTTTGGCCAGGGAAGCTTTCTTT
CASSLAREAFF
>-|TRBJ1-1|TRBV20-1|TRBD1
TGCAGTATCGGGACAGGGGTTGGTGCTTTCTTT
CSIGTGVGAFF
>few|TRBJ2-1|TRBV29-1|-
TGCAGCGTTGAAGGGCTAGCAGAGTACAATGAGCAGTTCTTC
CSVEGLAEYNEQFF
>few|TRBJ2-3|TRBV4-3|TRBD1
TGCGCCAGCAGCCAGGGGGACAGGCCAACAGATACGCAGTATTTT
CASSQGDRPTDTQYF
>-|TRBJ2-1|TRBV6-5|-
TGTGCCAGCAGTTACCTCCAGAACTACAATGAGCAGTTCTTC
CASSYLQNYNEQFF
>many|TRBJ2-1|TRBV7-9|TRBD2
TGTGCCAGCAGCCACGATAGCGGGGTCTCCTACAATGAGCAGTTCTTC
CASSHDSGVSYNEQFF
>many|TRBJ2-2|TRBV6-2/TRBV6-3|-
TGTGCCAGCAGTTACCAAGAGACAGCCGCGTCCGGGGAGCTGTTTTTT
CASSYQETAASGELFF
>-|TRBJ2-3|TRBV9|-
TGTGCCAGCAGCTCCACAGCCCCGTCAGATACGCAGTATTTT
CASSSTAPSDTQYF
>-|TRBJ2-7|TRBV11-2|-
TGTGCCAGCAGCCGTCGAGGGGGGATAGGGACCTACGAGCAGTACTTC
CASSRRGGIGTYEQYF
>-|TRBJ2-7|TRBV4-2|-
TGTGCCAGCAGCCAAGATCGGTACAGTTCCTACGAGCAGTACTTC
CASSQDRYSSYEQYF
>-|TRBJ2-3|TRBV29-1|-
TGCAGCGTGGAATCCCTTGGTGGGTCTAGCACAGATACGCAGTATTTT
CSVESLGGSSTDTQYF
>many|TRBJ2-2|TRBV5-1|-
TGTGCCAGCAGTTTTACCGGGGAGCTGTTTTTT
CASSFTGELFF
>-|TRBJ2-7|TRBV5-1|-
TGCGCCAGCAGCTTGGTTCAGGAACGCTACGAGCAGTACTTC
CASSLVQERYEQYF
>-|TRBJ2-2|TRBV4-1|TRBD1
TGCGCCAGCAGCCGACAGGGGGCCGCCGGGGAGCTGTTTTTT
CASSRQGAAGELFF
>few|TRBJ2-3|TRBV29-1|TRBD2
TGCAGCGTCGTTGGACTAGCGGGAGAGACAGATACGCAGTATTTT
CSVVGLAGETDTQYF
>-|TRBJ2-7|TRBV6-2/TRBV6-3|-
TGTGCCAGCAGTTACGGGGTTACCTTAAACCTCGAGCAGTACTTC
CASSYGVTLNLEQYF
>many|TRBJ2-5|TRBV7-2|TRBD2
TGTGCCAGCAGCTTAGGGACTAGCGGATGGGAGACCCAGTACTTC
CASSLGTSGWETQYF
>few|TRBJ2-5|TRBV28|TRBD2
TGTGCCAGCAGTTTGGGGGGGTACCAAGAGACCCAGTACTTC
CASSLGGYQETQYF
>few|TRBJ2-7|TRBV20-1|TRBD2
TGCAGTGCTAGAGCTCTAGGGACTAGCGGGTCCTACGAGCAGTACTTC
CSARALGTSGSYEQYF
>few|TRBJ1-6|TRBV20-1|-
TGCAGTGCTAGAGATGTCCGGAGCTATAATTCACCCCTCCACTTT
CSARDVRSYNSPLHF
>-|TRBJ2-7|TRBV6-2/TRBV6-3|-
TGTGCCAGCAGTTATGGTACCTACGAGCAGTACTTC
CASSYGTYEQYF
>few|TRBJ2-2|TRBV2|-
TGTGCCAGCAGTGATATGTGGAGGAGGACCGGGGAGCTGTTTTTT
CASSDMWRRTGELFF
>few|TRBJ2-7|TRBV9|-
TGTGCCAGCAGCGTAGGGGCCGCGGTTACCCCTACGGGCGAGCAGTACTTC
CASSVGAAVTPTGEQYF
>many|TRBJ2-1|TRBV6-1|TRBD2
TGTGCCAGCAGTCAGCGGGAGGGGGTTAGTGAGCAGTTCTTC
CASSQREGVSEQFF
>-|TRBJ2-5|TRBV28|TRBD2
TGTGCCAGCAGTCCGTTTAGTGGGAGGGAGGAGCAAGAGACCCAGTACTTC
CASSPFSGREEQETQYF
>-|TRBJ2-1|TRBV13|-
TGTGCCAGCAGCTTAGACATGTACAATGAGCAGTTCTTC
CASSLDMYNEQFF
>many|TRBJ2-7|TRBV5-6|-
TGTGCCAGCAGCGGTGACTACGAGCAGTACTTC
CASSGDYEQYF
>-|TRBJ2-3|TRBV6-4|-
TGTGCCAGCAGTGACTCAGGAGCCTACACAGATACGCAGTATTTT
CASSDSGAYTDTQYF
>many|TRBJ1-2|TRBV27|TRBD1
TGTGCCAGCAGTTTAGGGACAGGGTTCAGCAATGGCTACACCTTC
CASSLGTGFSNGYTF
>-|TRBJ2-7|TRBV11-2|TRBD2
TGTGCCAGCTCGGGACTAGCCGTAGGCTACGAGCAGTACTTC
CASSGLAVGYEQYF
>-|TRBJ2-1|TRBV28|-
TGTGCCAGCAGTCCTGACGACAATGAGCAGTTCTTC
CASSPDDNEQFF
>-|TRBJ2-1|TRBV2|TRBD2
TGTGCCAGCAGAAGACTAGCGGGAATTAATGAGCAGTTCTTC
CASRRLAGINEQFF
>-|TRBJ2-1|TRBV6-2/TRBV6-3|TRBD2
TGTGCCAGCAGTAACATAGCGGGAGTATCTTACAATGAGCAGTTCTTC
CASSNIAGVSYNEQFF
>-|TRBJ2-7|TRBV11-2|-
TGTGCCAGCAGCTTACGTAAGCGGAGCGAGCAGTACTTC
CASSLRKRSEQYF
>many|TRBJ2-1|TRBV4-1|-
TGCGCCAGCAGCCAAGTAGCCGCACCTACCTACAATGAGCAGTTCTTC
CASSQVAAPTYNEQFF
>few|TRBJ2-6|TRBV6-5|-
TGTGCCAGCAGTTACACGGCCCAGGCCGGGATCTCTGGGGCCAACGTCCTGACTTTC
CASSYTAQAGISGANVLTF
>-|TRBJ2-3|TRBV15|-
TGTGCCACCACCACCGGATGGGGCGACACAGATACGCAGTATTTT
CATTTGWGDTDTQYF
>few|TRBJ2-3|TRBV12-3/TRBV12-4|-
TGTGCCAGCAGTTTACTAGCGCGAGATACGCAGTATTTT
CASSLLARDTQYF
>many|TRBJ1-1|TRBV9|-
TGTGCCAGCAGCGTTGTTCCGAACACTGAAGCTTTCTTT
CASSVVPNTEAFF
>-|TRBJ2-1|TRBV6-1|TRBD2
TGTGCCAGCAGTCCGACGGGACTAGCGGGACTCTCCTACAATGAGCAGTTCTTC
CASSPTGLAGLSYNEQFF
>many|TRBJ2-1|TRBV24-1|TRBD1
TGTGCCACCAGTGATTCCTCCGGGACAGGGCCCTACAATGAGCAGTTCTTC
CATSDSSGTGPYNEQFF
>few|TRBJ2-7|TRBV10-3|-
TGTGCCATCAGTGAGACCCAGTTTCAGGGTCCCTACGAGCAGTACTTC
CAISETQFQGPYEQYF
>few|TRBJ2-1|TRBV2|TRBD2
TGTGCCAGCAGTATTGACGCACTAGCGGGGGGGCCCAATGAGCAGTTCTTC
CASSIDALAGGPNEQFF
>few|TRBJ2-3|TRBV20-1|-
TGCAGTGCTAGAGATCTGTCCTCGGATACGCAGTATTTT
CSARDLSSDTQYF
>few|TRBJ2-6|TRBV7-9|-
TGTGCCAGCAGCTTATCTTGGTGGGCTGGGGCCAACGTCCTGACTTTC
CASSLSWWAGANVLTF
>few|TRBJ1-2|TRBV28|TRBD1
TGTGCCAGCAGTTTTCCAGGGGGAGGCTACACCTTC
CASSFPGGGYTF
>-|TRBJ2-7|TRBV7-9|-
TGTGCCAGCAGCCAACCCGGGACGGTCTCCTACGAGCAGTACTTC
CASSQPGTVSYEQYF
>-|TRBJ2-7|TRBV18|TRBD2
TGTGCCAGCTCCCTGACTAGCGCGTCCTACGAGCAGTACTTC
CASSLTSASYEQYF
>-|TRBJ2-1|TRBV12-3/TRBV12-4|-
TGTGCCAGCAGGGACGACAGTCACAATGAGCAGTTCTTC
CASRDDSHNEQFF